A single sample is the source of the 24 T cell receptor beta chains below, sequenced in a study of CD8+ T cells in alopecia areata. cDNA prepared by RNA extraction and subsequent reverse transcription served as the template for sequencing. This table comes from immunoSEQ multiplex PCR, and its TCRdb copy is limited to in-frame clones, with some not included. The data show about 120,000 clones, over 60% seen once. Treatment described: oral pan-JAK inhibitor, 5-10 mg twice daily. The input for sequencing was CD4+ T cells sorted from blood, taken at week 4, from a patient treated with tofacitinib. The source of these receptors is a human donor with alopecia areata.

This clone has just one count. The chain links TRBV2 to TRBJ2-4; 8 bases match TRBD1. Per the germline V gene, CDR1 is SNHLY and CDR2 is FYNNEI. This CDR3 is 13 amino acids long. J was trimmed by 7 bases and V by 5 bases; bases with no gene match: 4. The CDR3 DNA sequence: TGTGCCAGCAGTCTGGACAGGGTGAACATTCAGTACTTC. Its protein product is CASSLDRVNIQYF.

This clone has just a few counts. The rearrangement links TRBV6-6 to TRBJ1-5; D remains unclear. The ends were cut back, 6 bases at V and 6 bases at J, with 18 bases in the middle. The CDR3 is made up of 15 amino acids. CDR1 is MNHNY, CDR2 SVGAGI, per germline (reference sequence). CDR3 protein: CASSNRDPGGQPQHF. CDR3 sequence (DNA): TGTGCCAGCAGCAACCGGGATCCCGGCGGTCAGCCCCAGCATTTT.

The V call is TRBV7-2, the J call TRBJ2-7; the match to TRBD1 covers 9 bases. J gave up 4 bases and V 5 bases, and 9 bases lay outside the gene matches. The length of the CDR3 is 15 residues. Germline CDR1 and CDR2: SGHTA and FQGNSA. Written as DNA, the CDR3 is TGTGCCAGCAGCACACAGGACAGGGGAGGGTACGAGCAGTACTTC. As protein: CASSTQDRGGYEQYF.

This chain joins TRBV29-1 and TRBJ2-3, with TRBD1 matching over 7 bases. The germline V gene has CDR1 SQVTM and CDR2 ANQGSEA. CDR3 length: 16 amino acids. Trimming took 1 base from V and 2 from J; bases not matched to a gene: 9. CDR3 sequence (DNA): TGCAGCGTTGAAGGTTTGGCCAGGGGGTCCACAGATACGCAGTATTTT. Translating it yields CSVEGLARGSTDTQYF.

The genes are TRBV30 and TRBJ2-3; D gene unclear. This CDR3 has 15 residues. Deletions cut 4 bases from V and 2 bases from J, with 16 bases between. Germline V gene sequence: CDR1 GTSNPN, CDR2 SVGIG (reference sequence). The CDR3 here is CAWTRLRGFTDTQYF. CDR3 coding DNA: TGTGCCTGGACACGCTTGCGTGGTTTCACAGATACGCAGTATTTT.

The chain has TRBV5-6 and TRBJ2-3; no clear D gene. The germline V gene encodes CDR1 SGHDT and CDR2 YYEEEE. The CDR3 runs to 13 residues. V was trimmed by 4 bases and J by 7 bases, leaving 13 bases between them. The CDR3 DNA reads as TGTGCCAGCAGCGCCTCACAGTGGAATACGCAGTATTTT. Amino acid sequence: CASSASQWNTQYF.

The V call is TRBV15, the J call TRBJ1-5; weak D call: TRBD1 (6 bases). This CDR3 has 15 amino acids. Looked up from germline, CDR1 is LNHNV and CDR2 is YYDKDF (reference sequence). Trimming took off 5 bases at V and 2 bases at J, with 13 bases between the two ends. Here the CDR3 reads CATSGGVSGNQPQHF. Written as DNA, the CDR3 is TGTGCCACCAGCGGGGGCGTTTCCGGCAATCAGCCCCAGCATTTT.

The chain is built from TRBV10-3 and TRBJ2-6; D gene unclear. The CDR3 totals 12 residues. V lost 10 bases, J lost 0 bases, and 4 bases lay in between. Looked up from germline, CDR1 is ENHRY and CDR2 is SYGVKD. The CDR3 DNA reads TGTGCCAGCAGCTCTGGGGCCAACGTCCTGACTTTC. Protein sequence: CASSSGANVLTF.

The J gene is TRBJ2-1, the V gene TRBV30, with D maybe TRBD1 (6 bases). V was shortened by 0 bases and J by 0 bases, with 21 bases between the two germline ends. The CDR3 totals 19 residues. CDR1 GTSNPN and CDR2 SVGIG come from the germline V gene (reference sequence). CDR3: CAWSVTGSYGPSSYNEQFF. CDR3 in DNA: TGTGCCTGGAGTGTGACAGGTTCCTATGGACCCAGCTCCTACAATGAGCAGTTCTTC.

V usage is TRBV5-1 and J usage is TRBJ1-5, with D perhaps TRBD1 (5 bases). This CDR3 has 15 amino acids. Trimming took 0 bases from V and 0 from J, leaving 7 bases between them. The germline V gene has CDR1 SGHRS and CDR2 YFSETQ. CDR3 residues: CASSLAGISNQPQHF. CDR3 nucleotides: TGCGCCAGCAGCTTGGCAGGGATTAGCAATCAGCCCCAGCATTTT. The variable domain in full, with the rest retrieved from reference TRBV5-1 and TRBJ1-5, is KAGVTQTPRYLIKTRGQQVTLSCSPISGHRSVSWYQQTPGQGLQFLFEYFSETQRNKGNFPGRFSGRQFSNSRSEMNVSTLELGDSALYLCASSLAGISNQPQHFGDGTRLSIL.

V and J are TRBV4-2 and TRBJ1-5; D is unclear. CDR3 size: 16 residues. Trimming stripped 0 bases from V and 5 bases from J, with 14 bases between. Germline V CDR1 and CDR2: LGHNA, YNFKEQ. This CDR3 is CASSQDLQVPYQPQHF. The CDR3 DNA is TGTGCCAGCAGCCAAGATTTGCAGGTCCCCTATCAGCCCCAGCATTTT.

This rearrangement joins TRBV28 to TRBJ1-2; a weak D match, TRBD1 (6 bases). Germline V gene lookup returns CDR1 MDHEN and CDR2 SYDVKM. CDR3 length: 13 amino acids. V was trimmed by 4 bases and J by 6 bases, leaving 12 bases between them. The CDR3 DNA follows: TGTGCCAGCAGTTCACAGGGAGGCCATGGCTACACCTTC. It yields the protein CASSSQGGHGYTF.

This clone was counted only a few times. The V gene is TRBV7-6, the J gene TRBJ2-1; possibly TRBD2 for D (5 bases). The CDR3 is 16 amino acids. Germline V gene lookup returns CDR1 SGHVS and CDR2 FNYEAQ. V gave up 1 base and J gave up 1 base, with 11 bases separating them. In DNA, the CDR3 is TGTGCCAGCAGCTTAGACCGGGTAGCGTCCTACAATGAGCAGTTCTTC. Its protein is CASSLDRVASYNEQFF.

A few counts support this clone. The chain has TRBV30 and TRBJ2-4; 7 bases align to TRBD1. CDR3 length: 13 amino acids. Trimming cost V 3 bases and J 5 bases; bases outside gene matches: 4. CDR1 is GTSNPN and CDR2 is SVGIG in the germline V gene (reference sequence). Here the CDR3 reads CAWSRDSQNIQYF. CDR3 DNA: TGTGCCTGGAGCCGGGACAGCCAAAACATTCAGTACTTC.

The chain combines TRBV6-6 with TRBJ2-3; D possibly corresponds to TRBD2 (7 bases). Trimming pared 9 bases from V and 8 bases from J, leaving 21 bases between. Germline CDR1 is MNHNY and CDR2 is SVGAGI (reference sequence). CDR3 length: 14 amino acids. The chain's CDR3 is CASFMGGGTGTQYF. In nucleotides, the CDR3 is TGTGCCAGTTTCATGGGGGGGGGCACGGGTACGCAGTATTTT.

V usage is TRBV29-1 and J usage is TRBJ1-2, with 7 nucleotides matching TRBD1. The CDR3 extends over 14 amino acids. The germline V gene encodes CDR1 SQVTM and CDR2 ANQGSEA. Trimming removed 6 bases from V and 0 bases from J; junction bases left unmatched: 7. The CDR3 DNA follows: TGCAGCGTGGGGACAGCAAAAGCTAACTATGGCTACACCTTC. The encoded protein is CSVGTAKANYGYTF.

The chain couples TRBV29-1 to TRBJ2-7; perhaps TRBD1 as D (5 bases). V dropped 0 bases and J dropped 6 bases, with 15 bases sitting between them. CDR1 and CDR2 (germline): SQVTM, ANQGSEA. The CDR3 has 14 amino acids. In nucleotides, the CDR3 is TGCAGCGTTGAAGATCTAAGCAGGGCAACCGAGCAGTACTTC. Translation: CSVEDLSRATEQYF.

This chain uses TRBV30 with TRBJ2-5, with D possibly being TRBD1 or TRBD2 (5 bases each). Trimming took 1 base from V and 3 from J, leaving 24 bases between them. Germline CDR1 GTSNPN, CDR2 SVGIG (reference sequence). The CDR3 contains 18 residues. CDR3 amino acids: CAWSDLPGPLMGEETQYF. For the CDR3, the DNA is TGTGCCTGGAGTGACCTACCGGGACCTTTAATGGGTGAAGAGACCCAGTACTTC.

This clone came up a few times. The V and J genes are TRBV28 and TRBJ2-4, with 7 positions matching TRBD2. V was clipped by 8 bases and J by 1 base; unmatched bases: 2. The CDR3 extends over 13 amino acids. Germline loops: CDR1 MDHEN, CDR2 SYDVKM. CDR3 sequence (DNA): TGTGCCAGCTGGGGAGGGGCCAAAAACATTCAGTACTTC. It yields the protein CASWGGAKNIQYF.

The chain joins TRBV5-1 to TRBJ2-5, with 10 bases identical to TRBD2. This CDR3 region has 16 residues. Germline loops: CDR1 SGHRS, CDR2 YFSETQ. V was clipped by 2 bases and J by 2 bases; unmatched bases: 6. CDR3 protein: CASSLLAGTSQETQYF. As DNA, the CDR3 is TGCGCCAGCAGCTTACTAGCGGGGACCTCTCAAGAGACCCAGTACTTC.

The genes are TRBV5-1 and TRBJ2-1; possible D gene TRBD1, 6 bases. This CDR3 spans 15 amino acids. V dropped 1 base and J dropped 5 bases, with 13 bases sitting between them. Germline CDR1 reads SGHRS; CDR2 reads YFSETQ. The CDR3 DNA is TGCGCCAGCAGCTTGCAGGGGCTGGACCACAATGAGCAGTTCTTC. Its protein is CASSLQGLDHNEQFF. The full variable domain, with the rest looked up from reference TRBV5-1 and TRBJ2-1, is KAGVTQTPRYLIKTRGQQVTLSCSPISGHRSVSWYQQTPGQGLQFLFEYFSETQRNKGNFPGRFSGRQFSNSRSEMNVSTLELGDSALYLCASSLQGLDHNEQFFGPGTRLTVL.

The chain recombines TRBV9 with TRBJ1-2; D is uncertain. The CDR3 is made up of 12 amino acids. The V end was cut by 0 bases, the J end by 4 bases, with 4 bases between. In germline, CDR1 is SGDLS, CDR2 YYNGEE. DNA of the CDR3: TGTGCCAGCAGCGTAGACGGCTATGGCTACACCTTC. This translates into CASSVDGYGYTF.

The gene calls are TRBV27 and TRBJ1-2; 12 bases are shared with TRBD1. Trimming took 6 bases from V and 5 from J; bases not matched to a gene: 7. Germline V lookup: CDR1 MNHEY, CDR2 SMNVEV (reference sequence). The CDR3 length is 15 residues. The CDR3 region is CASRTAGQGAYGYTF. As DNA, the CDR3 is TGTGCCAGCAGAACCGCGGGACAGGGGGCGTATGGCTACACCTTC.

The rearrangement joins TRBV6-5 to TRBJ1-1; D may be TRBD1 (5 bases). The CDR3 has 13 residues. Trimming took 4 bases from V and 3 from J, leaving 9 bases between them. Looked up from germline, CDR1 is MNHEY and CDR2 is SVGAGI. The CDR3 region has the DNA TGTGCCAGCAGTTGGGGGAAAGACACTGAAGCTTTCTTT. Its translation is CASSWGKDTEAFF.